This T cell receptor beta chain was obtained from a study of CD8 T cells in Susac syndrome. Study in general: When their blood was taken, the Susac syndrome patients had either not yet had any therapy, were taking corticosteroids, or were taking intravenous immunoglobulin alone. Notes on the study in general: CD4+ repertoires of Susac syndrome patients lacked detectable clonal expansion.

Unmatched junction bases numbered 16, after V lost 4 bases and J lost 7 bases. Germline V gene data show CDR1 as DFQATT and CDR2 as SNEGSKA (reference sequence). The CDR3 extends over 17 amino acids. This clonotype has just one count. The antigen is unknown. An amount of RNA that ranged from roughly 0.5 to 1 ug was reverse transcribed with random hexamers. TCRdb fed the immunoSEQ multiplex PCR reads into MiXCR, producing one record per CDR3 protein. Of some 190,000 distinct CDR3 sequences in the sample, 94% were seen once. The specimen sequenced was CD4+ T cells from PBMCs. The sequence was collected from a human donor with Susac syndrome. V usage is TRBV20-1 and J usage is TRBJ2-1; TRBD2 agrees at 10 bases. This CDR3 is CSATHPHTAGGQNEQFF. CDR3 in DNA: TGCAGTGCTACCCACCCCCATACAGCGGGGGGGCAAAATGAGCAGTTCTTC.